Each of the 19 T cell receptor beta chains below was sequenced from the same sample in a study of identical twins. TCRdb reprocessed the 5' RACE reads with MiXCR, giving one entry per CDR3 protein. Found here are about 520,000 distinct CDR3 sequences, around 20% of them singletons; the top ten hold around 0.9%. The sample also formed part of further work on T cells expressing NK-cell markers.

Sequencing input: CD4+ T cells sorted from blood. These receptors were collected from a woman aged 18 to 35 in good health.

The chain uses TRBV7-2 and TRBJ2-3, with D maybe TRBD2 (6 bases). With 5 bases removed from V and 10 bases from J, the gap between germline ends came to 16 bases. Looked up from germline, CDR1 is SGHTA and CDR2 is FQGNSA. The CDR3 is made up of 13 amino acids. The CDR3 DNA is TGTGCCAGCAGCCCTAGCGCCGGGGGATCGCAGTATTTT. Its protein product is CASSPSAGGSQYF.

The chain uses TRBV20-1 and TRBJ2-1; 8 positions match TRBD2. With 6 bases clipped from V and 7 bases from J, the junction kept 8 bases outside the gene matches. CDR1 DFQATT and CDR2 SNEGSKA come from the germline V gene (reference sequence). This CDR3 is 13 amino acids long. The DNA for the CDR3 is TGCAGTGCAGGTCGGGGGGGAACGAATGAGCAGTTCTTC. Its translation is CSAGRGGTNEQFF.

This chain joins TRBV20-1 and TRBJ2-7; D remains unclear. The CDR3 has 14 residues. Germline V gene data show CDR1 as DFQATT and CDR2 as SNEGSKA (reference sequence). With 6 bases removed from V and 1 base from J, the gap between germline ends came to 16 bases. CDR3 DNA sequence: TGCAGTGCACCATCACGACCTACTTCCTACGAGCAGTACTTC. Encoded protein: CSAPSRPTSYEQYF.

V is TRBV7-9 and J is TRBJ2-7; D may correspond to TRBD1 or TRBD2 (5 bases each). CDR1 is SEHNR and CDR2 is FQNEAQ in the germline V gene (reference sequence). The CDR3 is made up of 17 amino acids. V lost 2 bases to trimming and J lost 5 bases, with 22 bases between them. CDR3 sequence reads: CASSLSSWGRTPNEQYF. The DNA for the CDR3 is TGTGCCAGCAGCTTAAGTAGTTGGGGCAGGACTCCCAACGAGCAGTACTTC.

The table lists this clonotype with a few counts. V gene TRBV7-2 combines with J gene TRBJ2-5; the D gene is possibly TRBD2 (5 bases). Germline CDR1 is SGHTA and CDR2 is FQGNSA. This CDR3 is built from 16 residues. The germline V and J ends were trimmed by 4 bases and 2 bases, with 17 bases remaining between them. CDR3 coding DNA: TGTGCCAGCAGCTCCCTTGGGAGCCTAGAGCAAGAGACCCAGTACTTC. This sequence encodes CASSSLGSLEQETQYF.

This clonotype appeared many times. The V call is TRBV29-1, the J call TRBJ2-3; tentatively, D is TRBD2 (5 bases). Trimming stripped 5 bases from V and 3 bases from J, with 15 bases between. The CDR3 totals 14 residues. CDR1 and CDR2 (germline): SQVTM, ANQGSEA. The chain's CDR3 is CSVSFSAVTDTQYF. CDR3 bases: TGCAGCGTTTCGTTTAGCGCTGTAACAGATACGCAGTATTTT.

The chain couples TRBV2 to TRBJ2-7; D remains ambiguous. The CDR3 consists of 12 residues. The V end lost 5 bases, the J end lost 3 bases, and 8 bases lay between the germline ends. Germline loops: CDR1 SNHLY, CDR2 FYNNEI. The DNA for the CDR3 is TGTGCCAGCAGTAGGGATTTCTACGAGCAGTACTTC. Its protein is CASSRDFYEQYF.

The chain employs TRBV12-3 or TRBV12-4 and TRBJ1-4, with D uncertain. The CDR3 sequence is 13 residues long. With 10 bases removed from V and 7 bases from J, the gap between germline ends came to 16 bases. CDR3 amino acids: CAITTGMGEKLFF. The CDR3, as DNA: TGTGCCATTACGACCGGCATGGGTGAAAAACTGTTTTTT.

This clonotype was observed a handful of times. This sequence joins TRBV4-3 and TRBJ2-3, with TRBD2 as a possible D gene (7 bases). CDR1 LGHNA and CDR2 YSLEER come from the germline V gene. The CDR3 totals 15 residues. V was trimmed by 5 bases and J by 3 bases, leaving 15 bases between them. CDR3 amino acids: CASSTRSGTTDTQYF. As DNA, the CDR3 is TGCGCCAGCAGCACCCGGAGCGGGACAACAGATACGCAGTATTTT.

In this sample, this clonotype turned up a few times. V gene TRBV6-1 combines with J gene TRBJ2-7; D possibly corresponds to TRBD1 (5 bases). Germline values: CDR1 MNHNS, CDR2 SASEGT. This CDR3 is 15 amino acids long. V lost 6 bases and J 2 bases, leaving 17 bases between the germline ends. The CDR3 DNA sequence: TGTGCCAGCAGCGATAGGGGCAGGACCGCCTACGAGCAGTACTTC. Its translation is CASSDRGRTAYEQYF.

The J gene is TRBJ2-7, the V gene TRBV27; D gene unclear. CDR3 size: 17 residues. The germline V gene encodes CDR1 MNHEY and CDR2 SMNVEV (reference sequence). V dropped 2 bases and J dropped 3 bases, with 20 bases sitting between them. This CDR3 reads CASSLRPLGRPDYEQYF. CDR3 nucleotide sequence: TGTGCCAGCAGTTTAAGACCCCTCGGGCGGCCGGACTACGAGCAGTACTTC.

This clonotype was observed at least ten times. The chain joins TRBV29-1 to TRBJ1-1; the D gene is possibly TRBD1 (5 bases). Germline CDR1 and CDR2: SQVTM and ANQGSEA. Between the trimmed V and J ends, which lost 1 base and 3 bases, there was a span of 9 bases. The CDR3 runs to 13 residues. The CDR3 reads CSVEVGGHTEAFF. DNA of the CDR3: TGCAGCGTTGAAGTGGGGGGACACACTGAAGCTTTCTTT.

This clonotype was seen just once. The V gene is TRBV27, the J gene TRBJ1-2, with a tentative D call TRBD1 (6 bases). Trimming shortened V by 2 bases and J by 5 bases, and 9 bases separated the two germline ends. Germline CDR1 and CDR2: MNHEY and SMNVEV (reference sequence). This CDR3 region has 13 residues. CDR3 region: CASSLRGMYGYTF. The CDR3 DNA sequence: TGTGCCAGCAGTTTAAGGGGGATGTATGGCTACACCTTC.

This clonotype was seen only a few times. A read error may account for a junction end that differs from germline. The chain recombines TRBV5-1 with TRBJ2-7; D may be TRBD2 (6 bases). The CDR3 is 13 amino acids. Germline values: CDR1 SGHRS, CDR2 YFSETQ. CDR3 sequence: CASSLEGLDEQHF. The CDR3 bases are TGCGCCAGCAGCCTGGAGGGGCTCGACGAGCAGCACTTC.

This clonotype was observed at least ten times. The genes are TRBV10-3 and TRBJ2-7; D possibly corresponds to TRBD1 (6 bases). Trimming left V 6 bases short and J 5 bases short, with 17 bases between. Per the germline V gene, CDR1 is ENHRY and CDR2 is SYGVKD. The length of the CDR3 is 14 residues. CDR3 amino acids: CAISYGTRSDEQYF. The CDR3 DNA follows: TGTGCCATCAGCTACGGGACAAGATCGGACGAGCAGTACTTC.

This chain uses TRBV4-3 with TRBJ1-6, with D possibly matching TRBD1 (5 bases). The CDR3 consists of 17 residues. Trimming left V 3 bases short and J 9 bases short, with 21 bases between. The germline CDR1 and CDR2 sequences are LGHNA and YSLEER. CDR3 region: CASSHSRDLIDSSPLHF. The CDR3 DNA sequence: TGCGCCAGCAGCCATTCCCGGGACCTCATCGACTCTTCACCCCTCCACTTT.

This chain uses TRBV20-1 with TRBJ1-2; 7 nucleotides agree with TRBD1. There are 17 residues in the CDR3. Germline V gives CDR1 DFQATT, CDR2 SNEGSKA (reference sequence). Trimming removed 5 bases from V and 0 bases from J; junction bases left unmatched: 15. The CDR3 region is CSAAKQGSPFSNYGYTF. In DNA form, the CDR3 reads TGCAGTGCTGCTAAACAGGGGTCCCCGTTCTCTAACTATGGCTACACCTTC.

This chain joins TRBV20-1 and TRBJ2-1; 15 nucleotides line up with TRBD2. From germline, CDR1 is DFQATT and CDR2 SNEGSKA (reference sequence). Trimming at V came to 6 bases and at J to 9 bases, leaving 9 bases not matched to a gene. The CDR3 totals 15 residues. Here the CDR3 DNA reads TGCAGTGCGCGGACTAGCGGGGGGGCGGGTGGTGAGCAGTTCTTC. Translation gives CSARTSGGAGGEQFF.

This clonotype was recorded a few times. The DNA for the CDR3 is TGTGCCAGCAGTTACCATCGCGGTTACAATGAGCAGTTCTTC. Protein: CASSYHRGYNEQFF. This chain links TRBV6-5 with TRBJ2-1, with D hard to call. The length of the CDR3 is 14 residues. Germline V lookup: CDR1 MNHEY, CDR2 SVGAGI. The V end lost 2 bases, the J end lost 4 bases, and 9 bases lay between the germline ends.